The present T cell receptor beta chain was sequenced within a study of blood T cell repertoires in COVID-19. The table came from immunoSEQ multiplex PCR; TCRdb's copy has only in-frame clones and leaves some out. The sample consists of some 170,000 clones, around 85% of them appearing once. J was trimmed by 8 bases and V by 7 bases; bases with no gene match: 12. CDR1 MDHEN and CDR2 SYDVKM come from the germline V gene. This CDR3 spans 15 amino acids. Residents of about two dozen US areas, aged roughly 18 to 89 years, made up the participants. Each participant's cohort was designated according to participant-reported clinical history. Recovered status applied to Cohort 3 donors who had two consecutive negative PCRs. It also applied to those with clearance or with symptom resolution.

The clonotype comes from a man aged 40-49 years who had recovered from COVID-19. Sequencing input: PBMCs or T cells enriched from blood (not recorded which). The chain links TRBV28 to TRBJ2-4, with 9 bases that match TRBD2. CDR3 region: CASKREALLRDIQYF. CDR3 nucleotides: TGTGCCAGCAAGCGGGAGGCCCTCCTCCGGGACATTCAGTACTTC.